Detailed here is one T cell receptor beta chain. Its antigen is not known. The CDR3 has 17 amino acids. The V gene's germline CDR1 is SEHNR and CDR2 FQNEAQ (reference sequence). TCRdb derives one entry per CDR3 protein from the 5' RACE reads, leaving out DNA. This table lists around 200,000 distinct CDR3 sequences. This record comes from a study of monozygotic twins with inflammatory bowel disease. Points from the study as a whole: Other individuals had fewer clonotypes in common with IBD patients than with healthy twins, especially with disease activity. Differing T cell subtypes remained indistinguishable. Ultimately, a single strong signal or clonotype associated with IBD was not supported.

Blood samples, whole and unsorted for T cells, yielded the isolated total RNA. This TCR was recovered from a human donor with ulcerative colitis or Crohn's disease, or a healthy co-twin of an affected twin (not recorded which). The sequencing input was blood. This chain uses TRBV7-9 with TRBJ2-2; without DNA, the TCRdb call of TRBD1 cannot be checked. This CDR3 is CASSSTGTGGAAGELFF.